A selection of T cell receptor beta chains follows, all from one sample in a study of cytotoxic CD8 clonotypes in ibrutinib-treated CLL. Here immunoSEQ multiplex PCR was the method, and the copy in TCRdb shows in-frame clones only, minus some. The sample includes 300,000 or so clones, under 70% of them seen just once. Material: PBMCs, obtained after 36 months of ibrutinib treatment. These receptors were collected from a human donor with chronic lymphocytic leukemia. Each CDR3 is given with its conserved first and last residue. Fields, in order: CDR3 protein, CDR3 DNA, D gene, V gene, J gene, clone size. The D gene is left open where the match is weak. Size is omitted from some rows. Given values are once, few, many or a class for expanded clones.

cdr3_aa: CASSVPEGYTDTQYF; cdr3_nt: TGTGCCAGCAGCGTTCCTGAGGGGTACACAGATACGCAGTATTTT; d_call: NA; v_call: TRBV9; j_call: TRBJ2-3; clone_size: few
cdr3_aa: CASSTGTGGRDTQYF; cdr3_nt: TGTGCCAGCAGTACCGGGACAGGGGGCAGGGATACGCAGTATTTT; d_call: TRBD1; v_call: TRBV7-6; j_call: TRBJ2-3; clone_size: NA
cdr3_aa: CASSLARTGSSTDTQYF; cdr3_nt: TGTGCCAGCAGCTTAGCTAGGACAGGGTCTAGCACAGATACGCAGTATTTT; d_call: TRBD1; v_call: TRBV7-8; j_call: TRBJ2-3; clone_size: few
cdr3_aa: CSVEEATGNSNQPQHF; cdr3_nt: TGCAGCGTTGAAGAAGCGACAGGAAATAGCAATCAGCCCCAGCATTTT; d_call: NA; v_call: TRBV29-1; j_call: TRBJ1-5; clone_size: NA
cdr3_aa: CASSQPGRENEKLFF; cdr3_nt: TGCGCCAGCAGCCAACCGGGACGGGAGAATGAAAAACTGTTTTTT; d_call: NA; v_call: TRBV4-1; j_call: TRBJ1-4; clone_size: NA
cdr3_aa: CASSYSTGAGTEAFF; cdr3_nt: TGTGCCAGCAGTTACTCGACGGGGGCTGGGACTGAAGCTTTCTTT; d_call: NA; v_call: TRBV6-6; j_call: TRBJ1-1; clone_size: once
cdr3_aa: CASSFGTLSYEQYF; cdr3_nt: TGTGCCAGCAGTTTCGGGACTCTCTCCTACGAGCAGTACTTC; d_call: NA; v_call: TRBV27; j_call: TRBJ2-7; clone_size: NA
cdr3_aa: CASSPSGTAGYTF; cdr3_nt: TGTGCCAGCAGCCCCAGTGGGACGGCTGGCTACACCTTC; d_call: NA; v_call: TRBV27; j_call: TRBJ1-2; clone_size: NA
cdr3_aa: CASSLTALYGYTF; cdr3_nt: TGTGCCAGCAGCTTGACAGCCCTCTATGGCTACACCTTC; d_call: NA; v_call: TRBV5-5; j_call: TRBJ1-2; clone_size: NA
cdr3_aa: CASSFPGFYEQYF; cdr3_nt: TGTGCCAGCAGTTTCCCGGGATTCTACGAGCAGTACTTC; d_call: NA; v_call: TRBV6-6; j_call: TRBJ2-7; clone_size: NA
cdr3_aa: CASSHRQGVNTEAFF; cdr3_nt: TGCGCCAGCAGCCATAGACAGGGGGTAAACACTGAAGCTTTCTTT; d_call: TRBD1; v_call: TRBV4-1; j_call: TRBJ1-1; clone_size: NA
cdr3_aa: CASSEDRGLYNEQFF; cdr3_nt: TGTGCCAGCAGTGAAGACAGGGGGCTCTACAATGAGCAGTTCTTC; d_call: TRBD1; v_call: TRBV2; j_call: TRBJ2-1; clone_size: NA
cdr3_aa: CASSAGTGINQPQHF; cdr3_nt: TGCGCCAGCAGTGCCGGGACAGGGATCAATCAGCCCCAGCATTTT; d_call: TRBD1; v_call: TRBV5-1; j_call: TRBJ1-5; clone_size: NA
cdr3_aa: CASKSGTGVLNEQFF; cdr3_nt: TGTGCCAGCAAATCCGGGACAGGGGTGTTGAATGAGCAGTTCTTC; d_call: TRBD1; v_call: TRBV6-5; j_call: TRBJ2-1; clone_size: NA
cdr3_aa: CASRLRQARNTEAFF; cdr3_nt: TGTGCCAGCAGACTACGACAGGCCAGAAACACTGAAGCTTTCTTT; d_call: NA; v_call: TRBV5-6; j_call: TRBJ1-1; clone_size: NA
cdr3_aa: CASSDRVQNEQYF; cdr3_nt: TGTGCCAGCAGTGATCGGGTGCAGAACGAGCAGTACTTC; d_call: NA; v_call: TRBV2; j_call: TRBJ2-7; clone_size: NA
cdr3_aa: CATRRSDRADEQYF; cdr3_nt: TGTGCCACCAGACGATCGGACAGGGCGGACGAGCAGTACTTC; d_call: TRBD1; v_call: TRBV19; j_call: TRBJ2-7; clone_size: NA
cdr3_aa: CSVVQGRDGYTF; cdr3_nt: TGCAGCGTTGTCCAGGGACGAGATGGCTACACCTTC; d_call: NA; v_call: TRBV29-1; j_call: TRBJ1-2; clone_size: NA
cdr3_aa: CASSEIWAESDEQFF; cdr3_nt: TGTGCCAGCAGTGAAATCTGGGCAGAATCCGATGAGCAGTTCTTC; d_call: NA; v_call: TRBV2; j_call: TRBJ2-1; clone_size: NA
cdr3_aa: CASTRGASGSYEQYF; cdr3_nt: TGTGCCAGCACCCGGGGAGCTAGCGGGAGTTACGAGCAGTACTTC; d_call: TRBD2; v_call: TRBV27; j_call: TRBJ2-7; clone_size: NA
cdr3_aa: CASSQDPARRDTQYF; cdr3_nt: TGTGCCAGCAGCCAAGATCCGGCCCGTAGGGATACGCAGTATTTT; d_call: NA; v_call: TRBV14; j_call: TRBJ2-3; clone_size: NA
cdr3_aa: CASIPPYSYEQYF; cdr3_nt: TGTGCCAGCATCCCCCCCTACTCCTACGAGCAGTACTTC; d_call: NA; v_call: TRBV2; j_call: TRBJ2-7; clone_size: NA
cdr3_aa: CASSLAGGRSTDTQYF; cdr3_nt: TGTGCCAGCAGCTTGGCGGGTGGGAGGAGCACAGATACGCAGTATTTT; d_call: NA; v_call: TRBV5-5; j_call: TRBJ2-3; clone_size: NA
cdr3_aa: CASSSQGASQETQYF; cdr3_nt: TGTGCCAGCAGCTCCCAGGGTGCTAGCCAAGAGACCCAGTACTTC; d_call: NA; v_call: TRBV7-2; j_call: TRBJ2-5; clone_size: NA
cdr3_aa: CSVEDRDSNQPQHF; cdr3_nt: TGCAGCGTTGAGGACAGGGATAGCAATCAGCCCCAGCATTTT; d_call: TRBD1; v_call: TRBV29-1; j_call: TRBJ1-5; clone_size: NA
cdr3_aa: CASSPYSLAGDEQYF; cdr3_nt: TGTGCCAGCAGTCCCTACAGCCTAGCGGGGGACGAGCAGTACTTC; d_call: TRBD2; v_call: TRBV28; j_call: TRBJ2-7; clone_size: NA
cdr3_aa: CASSTRQQGFEYF; cdr3_nt: TGTGCCAGCAGCACCCGCCAACAGGGTTTCGAGTACTTC; d_call: NA; v_call: TRBV7-8; j_call: TRBJ2-7; clone_size: NA
cdr3_aa: CASSLDRVSGYTF; cdr3_nt: TGTGCCAGCAGTCTGGACAGGGTAAGCGGCTACACCTTC; d_call: TRBD1; v_call: TRBV28; j_call: TRBJ1-2; clone_size: NA
cdr3_aa: CASWWDTEAFF; cdr3_nt: TGTGCCAGTTGGTGGGACACTGAAGCTTTCTTT; d_call: NA; v_call: TRBV19; j_call: TRBJ1-1; clone_size: few
cdr3_aa: CSGTVSNEQFF; cdr3_nt: TGCAGCGGGACAGTCAGTAATGAGCAGTTCTTC; d_call: NA; v_call: TRBV29-1; j_call: TRBJ2-1; clone_size: NA
cdr3_aa: CASSSGRDRGDTQYF; cdr3_nt: TGTGCCAGCAGTTCCGGACGGGACAGGGGAGATACGCAGTATTTT; d_call: TRBD1; v_call: TRBV27; j_call: TRBJ2-3; clone_size: once
cdr3_aa: CAISESEGGYGYTF; cdr3_nt: TGTGCCATCAGTGAGTCTGAAGGGGGCTATGGCTACACCTTC; d_call: NA; v_call: TRBV10-3; j_call: TRBJ1-2; clone_size: few
cdr3_aa: CASSGHRGGANVLTF; cdr3_nt: TGTGCCAGCAGCGGGCACAGGGGTGGGGCCAACGTCCTGACTTTC; d_call: TRBD1; v_call: TRBV9; j_call: TRBJ2-6; clone_size: few
cdr3_aa: CASSGQGSSYEQYF; cdr3_nt: TGTGCCAGCAGTGGACAGGGGTCCTCCTACGAGCAGTACTTC; d_call: TRBD1; v_call: TRBV2; j_call: TRBJ2-7; clone_size: medium-sized
cdr3_aa: CASSGGYEQYF; cdr3_nt: TGTGCCAGCAGCGGAGGGTACGAGCAGTACTTC; d_call: NA; v_call: TRBV11-2; j_call: TRBJ2-7; clone_size: few
cdr3_aa: CASGLAGGAGAGEQYF; cdr3_nt: TGCGCCAGTGGACTAGCGGGGGGCGCCGGGGCGGGGGAGCAGTACTTC; d_call: TRBD2; v_call: TRBV10-2; j_call: TRBJ2-7; clone_size: few
cdr3_aa: CASSQVTSDSYEQYF; cdr3_nt: TGCGCCAGCAGCCAAGTAACGTCCGATTCCTACGAGCAGTACTTC; d_call: NA; v_call: TRBV4-3; j_call: TRBJ2-7; clone_size: NA
cdr3_aa: CASSDRAYYGYTF; cdr3_nt: TGTGCCAGCAGTGACAGGGCGTACTATGGCTACACCTTC; d_call: NA; v_call: TRBV2; j_call: TRBJ1-2; clone_size: NA